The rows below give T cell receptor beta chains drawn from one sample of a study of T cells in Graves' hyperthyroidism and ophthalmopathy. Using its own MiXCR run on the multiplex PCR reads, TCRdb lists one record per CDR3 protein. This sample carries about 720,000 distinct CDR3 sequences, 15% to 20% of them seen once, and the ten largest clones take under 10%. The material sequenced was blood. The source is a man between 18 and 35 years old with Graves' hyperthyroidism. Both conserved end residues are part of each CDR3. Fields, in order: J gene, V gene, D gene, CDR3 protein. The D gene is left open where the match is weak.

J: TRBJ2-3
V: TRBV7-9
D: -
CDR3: CASSLEPGTYTQYF

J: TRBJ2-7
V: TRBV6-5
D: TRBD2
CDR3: CASSYTGGTYEQYF

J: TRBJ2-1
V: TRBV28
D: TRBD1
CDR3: CASSIKQGHFYNEQFF

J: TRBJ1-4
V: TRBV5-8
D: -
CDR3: CASSLDVGLDEKLFF

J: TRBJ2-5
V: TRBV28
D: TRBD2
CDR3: CATSDSAGAETQYF

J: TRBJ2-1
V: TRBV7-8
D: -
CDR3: CASSLAGVSKGLNEQFF

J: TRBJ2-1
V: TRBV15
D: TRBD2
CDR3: CATSRELAGDYNEQFF

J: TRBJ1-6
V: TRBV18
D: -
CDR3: CASSPGGLTLHF

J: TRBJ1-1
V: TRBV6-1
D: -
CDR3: CASRARSPTGEAFF

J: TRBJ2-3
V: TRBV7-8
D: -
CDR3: CASSSQGRGTDTQYF

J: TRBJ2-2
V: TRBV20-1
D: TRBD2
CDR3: CSARERGAGELFF

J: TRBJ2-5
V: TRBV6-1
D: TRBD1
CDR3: CASSPQDRGRETQYF

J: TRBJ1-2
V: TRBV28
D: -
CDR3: CASSFGGDGYTF

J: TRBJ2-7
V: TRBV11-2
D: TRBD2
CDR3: CASRGTSGRYEQYF

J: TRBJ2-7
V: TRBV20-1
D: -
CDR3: CSARVWALSSYEQYF

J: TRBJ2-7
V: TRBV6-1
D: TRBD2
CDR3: CATNEGRTSVIYEQYF

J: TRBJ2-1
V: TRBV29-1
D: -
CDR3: CSVVGTYNEQFF